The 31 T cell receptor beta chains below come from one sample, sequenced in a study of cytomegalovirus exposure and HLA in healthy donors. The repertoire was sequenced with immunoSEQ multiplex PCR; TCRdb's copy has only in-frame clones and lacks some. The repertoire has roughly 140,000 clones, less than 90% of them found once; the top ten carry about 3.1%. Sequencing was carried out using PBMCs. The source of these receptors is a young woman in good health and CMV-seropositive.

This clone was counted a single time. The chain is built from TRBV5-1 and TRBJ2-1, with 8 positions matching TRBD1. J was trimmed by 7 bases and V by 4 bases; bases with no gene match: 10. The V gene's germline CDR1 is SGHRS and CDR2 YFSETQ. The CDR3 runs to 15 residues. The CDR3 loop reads CASSPFDRGGNEQFF. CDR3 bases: TGCGCCAGCAGCCCCTTTGACAGGGGAGGTAATGAGCAGTTCTTC.

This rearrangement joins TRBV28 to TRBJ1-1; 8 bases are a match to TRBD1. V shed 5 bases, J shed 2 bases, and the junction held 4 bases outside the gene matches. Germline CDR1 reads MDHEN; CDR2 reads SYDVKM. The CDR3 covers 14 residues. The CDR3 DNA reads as TGTGCCAGCAGTGAGGGACAGGACAACACTGAAGCTTTCTTT. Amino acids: CASSEGQDNTEAFF.

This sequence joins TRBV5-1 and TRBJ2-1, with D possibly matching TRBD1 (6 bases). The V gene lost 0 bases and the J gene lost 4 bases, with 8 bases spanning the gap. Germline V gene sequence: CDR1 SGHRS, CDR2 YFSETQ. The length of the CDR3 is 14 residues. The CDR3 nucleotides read TGCGCCAGCAGCTTGGGACAGGAATACAATGAGCAGTTCTTC. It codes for CASSLGQEYNEQFF.

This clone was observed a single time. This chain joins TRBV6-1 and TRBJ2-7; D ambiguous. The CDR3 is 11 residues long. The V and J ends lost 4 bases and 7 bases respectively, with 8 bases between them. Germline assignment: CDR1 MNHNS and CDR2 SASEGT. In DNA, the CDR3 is TGTGCCAGCAGTGGTATCGGGGAGCAGTACTTC. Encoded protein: CASSGIGEQYF.

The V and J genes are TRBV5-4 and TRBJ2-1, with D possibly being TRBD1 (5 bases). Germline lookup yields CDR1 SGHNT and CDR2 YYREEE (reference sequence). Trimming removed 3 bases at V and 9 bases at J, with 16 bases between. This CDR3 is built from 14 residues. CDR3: CASSSGNDWSEQFF. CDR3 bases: TGTGCCAGCAGCTCAGGGAATGACTGGAGTGAGCAGTTCTTC.

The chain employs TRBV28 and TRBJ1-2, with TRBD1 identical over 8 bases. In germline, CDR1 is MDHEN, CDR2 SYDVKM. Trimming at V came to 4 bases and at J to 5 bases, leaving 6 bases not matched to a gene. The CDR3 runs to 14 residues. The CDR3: CASSSRTGRYGYTF. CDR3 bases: TGTGCCAGCAGTTCCCGGACAGGGAGGTATGGCTACACCTTC.

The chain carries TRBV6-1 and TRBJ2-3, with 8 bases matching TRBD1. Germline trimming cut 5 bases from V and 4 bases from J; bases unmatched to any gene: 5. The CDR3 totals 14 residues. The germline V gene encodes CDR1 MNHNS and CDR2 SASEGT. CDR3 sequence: CASSRQGASDTQYF. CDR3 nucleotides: TGTGCCAGCAGTCGGCAGGGGGCGTCAGATACGCAGTATTTT.

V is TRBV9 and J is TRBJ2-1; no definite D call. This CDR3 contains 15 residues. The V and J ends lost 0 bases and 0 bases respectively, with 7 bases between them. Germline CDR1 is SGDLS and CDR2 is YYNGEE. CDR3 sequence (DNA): TGTGCCAGCAGCGTAGGGTCGAGCTCCTACAATGAGCAGTTCTTC. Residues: CASSVGSSSYNEQFF.

The CDR3, as DNA: TGTGCCTGGAACAGGGGAATTATAGAGACCCAGTACTTC. It yields the protein CAWNRGIIETQYF. The chain carries TRBV30 and TRBJ2-5, with 7 positions matching TRBD1. This CDR3 region has 13 residues. Germline lookup yields CDR1 GTSNPN and CDR2 SVGIG (reference sequence). Trimming cost V 4 bases and J 4 bases; bases outside gene matches: 6. The full variable domain, in which reference TRBV30 and TRBJ2-5 provide the parts outside the CDR3, is SQTIHQWPATLVQPVGSPLSLECTVEGTSNPNLYWYRQAAGRGLQLLFYSVGIGQISSEVPQNLSASRPQDRQFILSSKKLLLSDSGFYLCAWNRGIIETQYFGPGTRLLVL.

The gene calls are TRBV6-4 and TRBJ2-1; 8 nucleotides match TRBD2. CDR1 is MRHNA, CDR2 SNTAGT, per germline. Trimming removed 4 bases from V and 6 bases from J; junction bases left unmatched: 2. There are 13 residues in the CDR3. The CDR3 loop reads CASSVAGFNEQFF. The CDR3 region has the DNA TGTGCCAGCAGTGTAGCGGGATTCAATGAGCAGTTCTTC.

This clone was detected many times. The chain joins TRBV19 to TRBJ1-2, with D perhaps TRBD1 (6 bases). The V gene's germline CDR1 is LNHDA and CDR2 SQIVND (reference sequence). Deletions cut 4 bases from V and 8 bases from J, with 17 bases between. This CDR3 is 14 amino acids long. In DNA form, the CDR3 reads TGTGCCAGTAGTACCGGACAGACCCCGAGGGGCTACACCTTC. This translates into CASSTGQTPRGYTF.

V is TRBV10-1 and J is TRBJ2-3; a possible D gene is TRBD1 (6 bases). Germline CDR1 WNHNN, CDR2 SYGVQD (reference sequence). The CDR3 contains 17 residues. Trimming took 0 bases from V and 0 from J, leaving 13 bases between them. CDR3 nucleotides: TGCGCCAGCAGTGAGTCTGAAGACAGGCCGAGCACAGATACGCAGTATTTT. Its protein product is CASSESEDRPSTDTQYF.

CDR3 bases: TGTGCCAGCAGTTACTCGAGCCTAAACACCATATATTTT. Translating gives CASSYSSLNTIYF. The chain carries TRBV6-5 and TRBJ1-3; the D is unclear. This CDR3 region has 13 residues. Trimming left V 0 bases short and J 6 bases short, with 6 bases between. CDR1 and CDR2 from the germline V gene are MNHEY and SVGAGI.

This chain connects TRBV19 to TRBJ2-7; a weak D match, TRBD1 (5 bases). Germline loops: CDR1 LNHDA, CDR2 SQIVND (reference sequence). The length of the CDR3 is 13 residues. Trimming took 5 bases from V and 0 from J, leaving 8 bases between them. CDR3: CASSLTGSYEQYF. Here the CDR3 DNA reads TGTGCCAGTAGTCTTACAGGCTCCTACGAGCAGTACTTC.

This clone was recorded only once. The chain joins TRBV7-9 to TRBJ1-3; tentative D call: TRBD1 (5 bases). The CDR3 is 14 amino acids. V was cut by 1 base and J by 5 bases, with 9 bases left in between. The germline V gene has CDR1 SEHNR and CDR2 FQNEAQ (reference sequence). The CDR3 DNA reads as TGTGCCAGCAGCTTAGAAGGGGTCCGAAACACCATATATTTT. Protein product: CASSLEGVRNTIYF.

CDR3 DNA sequence: TGTGCCAGCAGCTTAACAGGGGGACGCTCCCCCTACGAGCAGTACTTC. It specifies CASSLTGGRSPYEQYF. The J gene is TRBJ2-7, the V gene TRBV13, with TRBD1 identical over 8 bases. The CDR3 is 16 residues long. Looked up from germline, CDR1 is PRHDT and CDR2 is FYEKMQ (reference sequence). Losses at the gene ends were 2 bases for V and 2 bases for J; bases not matched to a gene: 8.

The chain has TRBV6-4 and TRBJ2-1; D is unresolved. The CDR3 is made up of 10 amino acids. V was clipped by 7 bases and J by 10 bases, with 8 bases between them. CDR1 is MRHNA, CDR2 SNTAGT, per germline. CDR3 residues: CASKMGEQFF. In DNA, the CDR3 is TGTGCCAGCAAGATGGGCGAGCAGTTCTTC.

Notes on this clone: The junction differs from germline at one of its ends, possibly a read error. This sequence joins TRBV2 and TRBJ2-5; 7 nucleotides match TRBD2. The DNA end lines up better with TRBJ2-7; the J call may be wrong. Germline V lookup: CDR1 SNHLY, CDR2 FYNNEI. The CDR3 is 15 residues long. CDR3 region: CASREGLDLSYEQYF. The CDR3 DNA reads TGTGCCAGCAGAGAAGGACTAGATCTCTCCTACGAGCAGTACTTC.

CDR3 region: CASSTIQGATGYGYTF. CDR3 nucleotides: TGTGCCAGCAGTACCATACAGGGGGCAACGGGCTATGGCTACACCTTC. V and J are TRBV28 and TRBJ1-2, with 9 bases lining up with TRBD1. V shed 5 bases and J 4 bases; nucleotides not matched to a gene: 11. CDR1 is MDHEN and CDR2 is SYDVKM in the germline V gene. The CDR3 consists of 16 residues.

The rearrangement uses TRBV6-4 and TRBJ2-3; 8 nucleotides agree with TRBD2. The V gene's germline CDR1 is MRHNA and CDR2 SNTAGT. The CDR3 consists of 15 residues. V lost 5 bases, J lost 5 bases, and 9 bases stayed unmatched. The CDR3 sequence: CASSTGAGGIDTQYF. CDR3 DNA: TGTGCCAGCAGTACCGGGGCGGGAGGCATAGATACGCAGTATTTT.

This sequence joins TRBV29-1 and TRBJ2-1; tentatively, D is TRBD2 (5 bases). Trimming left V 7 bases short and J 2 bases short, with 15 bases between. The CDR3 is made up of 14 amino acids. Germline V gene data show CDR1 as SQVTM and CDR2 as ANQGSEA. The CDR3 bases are TGCAGCGGCGTACTAGGAGGCCCCTACAATGAGCAGTTCTTC. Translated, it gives CSGVLGGPYNEQFF.

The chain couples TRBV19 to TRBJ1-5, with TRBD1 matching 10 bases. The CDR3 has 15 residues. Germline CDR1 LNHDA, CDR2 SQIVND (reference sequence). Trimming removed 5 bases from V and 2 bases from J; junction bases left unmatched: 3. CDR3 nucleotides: TGTGCCAGTAGTCTCGGGACAGGGGGCAATCAGCCCCAGCATTTT. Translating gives CASSLGTGGNQPQHF. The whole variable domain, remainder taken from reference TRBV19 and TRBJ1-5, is DGGITQSPKYLFRKEGQNVTLSCEQNLNHDAMYWYRQDPGQGLRLIYYSQIVNDFQKGDIAEGYSVSREKKESFPLTVTSAQKNPTAFYLCASSLGTGGNQPQHFGDGTRLSIL.

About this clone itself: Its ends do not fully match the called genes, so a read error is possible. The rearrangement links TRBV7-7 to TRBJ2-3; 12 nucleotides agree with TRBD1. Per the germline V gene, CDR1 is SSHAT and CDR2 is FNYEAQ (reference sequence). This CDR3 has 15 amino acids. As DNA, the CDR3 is TGTGCTAGCAGCTGGGGGACAGGGGGCAGAGATACGCAGTATTTT. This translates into CASSWGTGGRDTQYF.

The CDR3 sequence is CARSARLGEGTDTQYF. In DNA form, the CDR3 reads TGTGCCAGAAGCGCCCGGTTGGGGGAGGGCACAGATACGCAGTATTTT. This chain links TRBV5-3 with TRBJ2-3, with D perhaps TRBD2 (6 bases). TRBV5-3 falls under the ORF class, with uncertain function. Trimming took 4 bases from V and 1 from J, leaving 16 bases between them. This CDR3 contains 16 residues.

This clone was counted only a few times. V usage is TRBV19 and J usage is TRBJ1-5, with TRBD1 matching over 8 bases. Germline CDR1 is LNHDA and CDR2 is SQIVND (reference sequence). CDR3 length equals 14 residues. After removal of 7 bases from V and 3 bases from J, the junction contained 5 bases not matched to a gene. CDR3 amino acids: CASNSDRVNQPQHF. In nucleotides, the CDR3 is TGTGCCAGTAACTCGGACAGGGTCAATCAGCCCCAGCATTTT.

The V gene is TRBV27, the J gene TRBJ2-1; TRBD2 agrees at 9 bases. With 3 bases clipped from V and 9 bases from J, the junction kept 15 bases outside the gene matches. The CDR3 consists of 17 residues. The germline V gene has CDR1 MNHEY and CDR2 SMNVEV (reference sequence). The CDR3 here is CASSFPFAGGILSEQFF. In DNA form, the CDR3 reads TGTGCCAGCAGTTTCCCCTTTGCGGGAGGGATTTTGAGTGAGCAGTTCTTC.

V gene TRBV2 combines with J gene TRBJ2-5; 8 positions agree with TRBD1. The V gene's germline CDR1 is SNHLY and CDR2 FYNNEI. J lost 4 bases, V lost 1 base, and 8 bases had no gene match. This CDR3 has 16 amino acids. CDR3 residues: CASSEGFQGASETQYF. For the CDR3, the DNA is TGTGCCAGCAGTGAAGGCTTCCAGGGGGCATCAGAGACCCAGTACTTC.

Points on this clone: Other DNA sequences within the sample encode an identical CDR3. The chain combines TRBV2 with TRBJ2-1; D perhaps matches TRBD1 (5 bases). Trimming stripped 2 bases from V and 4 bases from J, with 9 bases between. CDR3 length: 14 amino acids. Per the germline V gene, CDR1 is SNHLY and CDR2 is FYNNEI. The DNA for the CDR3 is TGTGCCAGCAGTGAACAGGGTCCATACAATGAGCAGTTCTTC. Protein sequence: CASSEQGPYNEQFF.

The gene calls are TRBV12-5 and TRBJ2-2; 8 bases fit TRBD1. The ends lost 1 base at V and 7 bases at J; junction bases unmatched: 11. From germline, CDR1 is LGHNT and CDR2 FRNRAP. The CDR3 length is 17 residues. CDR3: CASGLAFSDRADGELFF. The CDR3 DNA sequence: TGTGCTAGTGGTTTGGCTTTTTCGGACAGGGCCGACGGGGAGCTGTTTTTT.

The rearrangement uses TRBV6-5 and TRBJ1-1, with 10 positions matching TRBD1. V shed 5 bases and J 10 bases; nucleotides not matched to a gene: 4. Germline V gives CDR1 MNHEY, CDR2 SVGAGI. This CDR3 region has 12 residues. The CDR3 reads CASSPDRGTAFF. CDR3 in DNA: TGTGCCAGCAGTCCGGACAGGGGGACAGCTTTCTTT.

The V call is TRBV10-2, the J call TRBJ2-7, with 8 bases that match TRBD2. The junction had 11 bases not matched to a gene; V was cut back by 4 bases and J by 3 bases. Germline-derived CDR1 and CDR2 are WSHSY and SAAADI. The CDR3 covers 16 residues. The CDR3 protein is CASSAPWVSGVYEQYF. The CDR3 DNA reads TGCGCCAGCAGTGCCCCCTGGGTTAGCGGGGTCTACGAGCAGTACTTC.